This passage covers 26 T cell receptor beta chains from one sample sequenced in a study of Graves' ophthalmopathy and Graves' hyperthyroidism (dated by TCRdb to about 2018). Data came from an Illumina HiSeq 2000. For repertoire sequencing, the TCR beta CDR3 regions were amplified from RNA transcripts. The first round was an RT-PCR using HTBI primers with the Qiagen OneStep RT-PCR kit, and this first round was followed by a second-round multiplex PCR, then size selection and purification. TCRdb reran the public reads through fastp at Q25 and MiXCR, keeping productive beta chains. CDR3 protein sequences are deduplicated, and each keeps its most common genes and DNA. The sample records about 160,000 distinct CDR3 sequences, approximately 40% of which are singletons. Clones ranked in the top ten supply about 5.8% of the sample. The sequencing input was peripheral blood. The receptors were sampled from a woman between 40 and 50 years old with Graves' ophthalmopathy. Donor details come from another sample of the same person, matched by shared clones.

This clonotype was observed at least ten times. This chain connects TRBV6-5 to TRBJ2-7, with 9 nucleotides matching TRBD2. The CDR3 covers 15 residues. Germline V CDR1 and CDR2: MNHEY, SVGAGI. With V trimmed by 2 bases and J by 2 bases, 4 bases remained unmatched. The CDR3 region is CASSYASGIAYEQYF. CDR3 sequence (DNA): TGTGCCAGCAGTTACGCTAGCGGGATAGCCTACGAGCAGTACTTC.

The gene calls are TRBV24-1 and TRBJ1-2; 7 bases align to TRBD1. CDR3 length equals 13 residues. CDR1 and CDR2 from the germline V gene are KGHDR and SFDVKD. After removal of 4 bases from V and 7 bases from J, the junction contained 5 bases not matched to a gene. This CDR3 is CATSDRQGAGYTF. The CDR3 DNA reads TGTGCCACCAGTGACAGACAGGGAGCTGGCTACACCTTC.

The chain has TRBV20-1 and TRBJ2-7; D uncertain. CDR3 size: 11 residues. V gave up 1 base and J gave up 7 bases, with 8 bases separating them. Germline V lookup: CDR1 DFQATT, CDR2 SNEGSKA (reference sequence). CDR3: CSARGLGEQYF. As DNA, the CDR3 is TGCAGTGCTAGAGGATTGGGGGAGCAGTACTTC.

This sequence joins TRBV28 and TRBJ2-5, with D perhaps TRBD1 or TRBD2 (5 bases each). Per the germline V gene, CDR1 is MDHEN and CDR2 is SYDVKM. Trimming took 6 bases from V and 5 from J, leaving 22 bases between them. CDR3 length: 16 residues. CDR3 in DNA: TGTGCCAGCAGCTTTACCATGGGACCGAGCGTCGAGACCCAGTACTTC. Protein: CASSFTMGPSVETQYF.

This chain links TRBV28 with TRBJ2-5, with a weak D call TRBD2 (6 bases). V was clipped by 2 bases and J by 2 bases, with 12 bases between them. Germline loops: CDR1 MDHEN, CDR2 SYDVKM. CDR3 size: 15 residues. CDR3 loop: CASSLTPGTQETQYF. CDR3 bases: TGTGCCAGCAGTTTAACGCCAGGGACTCAAGAGACCCAGTACTTC.

This clonotype appeared many times. The V call is TRBV20-1, the J call TRBJ1-5; D is ambiguous. Germline V CDR1 and CDR2: DFQATT, SNEGSKA (reference sequence). V lost 4 bases to trimming and J lost 5 bases, with 12 bases between them. The CDR3 has 13 amino acids. CDR3 bases: TGCAGTGCTACCTCGCTTGGTCATCAGCCCCAGCATTTT. It yields the protein CSATSLGHQPQHF.

This clonotype occurred many times. V gene TRBV18 combines with J gene TRBJ1-5, with 10 bases identical to TRBD1. V was clipped by 3 bases and J by 6 bases; unmatched bases: 5. Germline values: CDR1 KGHSH, CDR2 LQKENI. The CDR3 runs to 15 residues. The CDR3 here is CASSPGTGDAQPQHF. CDR3 DNA: TGTGCCAGCTCACCCGGGACAGGGGACGCTCAGCCCCAGCATTTT.

At least ten counts were recorded for this clonotype. J is TRBJ2-5 and V is TRBV7-2; 10 bases are shared with TRBD1. Germline-derived CDR1 and CDR2 are SGHTA and FQGNSA. The CDR3 covers 14 residues. V dropped 6 bases and J dropped 3; count of bases not matched to a gene: 4. The CDR3 bases are TGTGCCAGCAGGCGGGACAGGGGTAAAGAGACCCAGTACTTC. Encoded protein: CASRRDRGKETQYF.

This clonotype was seen many times. This chain links TRBV20-1 with TRBJ2-7; tentatively, D is TRBD1 (9 bases). From germline, CDR1 is DFQATT and CDR2 SNEGSKA (reference sequence). Trimming left V 6 bases short and J 3 bases short, with 27 bases between. The CDR3 totals 17 residues. In DNA form, the CDR3 reads TGCAGTGCGGAGGAGACAGGGGGAAGACTAGCGAACTACGAGCAGTACTTC. It specifies CSAEETGGRLANYEQYF.

The V call is TRBV7-6, the J call TRBJ2-5; 9 nucleotides agree with TRBD1. The CDR3 is made up of 16 amino acids. The germline V gene encodes CDR1 SGHVS and CDR2 FNYEAQ. V was clipped by 2 bases and J by 4 bases; unmatched bases: 8. DNA for the CDR3: TGTGCCAGCAGCTTATTTGGGACAGGGAAAGGAGAGACCCAGTACTTC. Residues: CASSLFGTGKGETQYF.

This clonotype was seen at least ten times. The J gene is TRBJ1-1, the V gene TRBV4-1; D call uncertain. Trimming shortened V by 1 base and J by 7 bases, and 16 bases separated the two germline ends. The CDR3 is 15 amino acids. CDR1 and CDR2 from the germline V gene are MGHRA and YSYEKL. The CDR3 nucleotides are TGCGCCAGCAGCCAAGCCCACTCCGGGGATATTGAAGCTTTCTTT. Protein product: CASSQAHSGDIEAFF.

This clonotype was observed at least ten times. CDR3 residues: CASRLAGVYEQYF. The CDR3 DNA reads as TGTGCCAGCAGACTAGCGGGAGTTTACGAGCAGTACTTC. V and J are TRBV3-1 and TRBJ2-7; 11 nucleotides match TRBD2. Trimming cost V 6 bases and J 4 bases; bases outside gene matches: 2. Germline loops: CDR1 LGHDT, CDR2 YNNKEL (reference sequence). The CDR3 contains 13 residues.

The chain links TRBV6-2 or TRBV6-3 to TRBJ2-5; 8 positions agree with TRBD1. Trimming removed 7 bases from V and 4 bases from J; junction bases left unmatched: 11. CDR3 size: 15 residues. The germline V gene has CDR1 MNHEY and CDR2 SVGEGT. CDR3 nucleotides: TGTGCCAGCACCCAAGTCCAGGGGGCCGGAGAGACCCAGTACTTC. This encodes CASTQVQGAGETQYF.

This clonotype has a count of ten or more. The chain carries TRBV30 and TRBJ2-5, with 9 positions matching TRBD2. CDR1 and CDR2 from the germline V gene are GTSNPN and SVGIG (reference sequence). With 2 bases clipped from V and 4 bases from J, the junction kept 8 bases outside the gene matches. CDR3 length: 15 residues. CDR3 DNA: TGTGCCTGGAGTAGTGGACTAGCGATGGGAGAGACCCAGTACTTC. Translating gives CAWSSGLAMGETQYF. The full variable domain, completed using reference TRBV30 and TRBJ2-5, is SQTIHQWPATLVQPVGSPLSLECTVEGTSNPNLYWYRQAAGRGLQLLFYSVGIGQISSEVPQNLSASRPQDRQFILSSKKLLLSDSGFYLCAWSSGLAMGETQYFGPGTRLLVL.

The chain is built from TRBV6-2 or TRBV6-3 and TRBJ2-7; D uncertain. The V gene's germline CDR1 is MNHEY and CDR2 SVGEGT. Trimming pared 4 bases from V and 2 bases from J, leaving 9 bases between. CDR3 length equals 13 residues. The CDR3 nucleotides are TGTGCCAGCAGTTCGGGTAGACCCTACGAGCAGTACTTC. Its translation is CASSSGRPYEQYF.

This clonotype was counted many times. The V and J genes are TRBV19 and TRBJ1-5, with D perhaps TRBD1 (6 bases). Between the trimmed V and J ends, which lost 5 bases and 6 bases, there was a span of 11 bases. Germline V gene data show CDR1 as LNHDA and CDR2 as SQIVND (reference sequence). CDR3 length equals 13 residues. The DNA of the CDR3 is TGTGCCAGTAGTTTTAGCAGGGGTCAGCCCCAGCATTTT. This encodes CASSFSRGQPQHF.

V and J are TRBV11-3 and TRBJ2-5; a weak D match, TRBD2 (5 bases). This CDR3 is 15 amino acids long. Germline CDR1 SGHNT, CDR2 YENEEA. The V end lost 6 bases, the J end lost 4 bases, and 18 bases lay between the germline ends. The CDR3 spells CASSPRGLDLETQYF. The CDR3 nucleotides read TGTGCCAGCAGTCCACGCGGACTGGACTTAGAGACCCAGTACTTC.

The chain carries TRBV6-1 and TRBJ2-5; weak D call: TRBD1 (5 bases). The ends were cut back, 1 base at V and 2 bases at J, with 14 bases in the middle. The germline V gene encodes CDR1 MNHNS and CDR2 SASEGT. This CDR3 has 16 residues. CDR3 coding DNA: TGTGCCAGCAGTGAAGTGGACAAGGGGTCTCAAGAGACCCAGTACTTC. Translation gives CASSEVDKGSQETQYF.

This clonotype was seen many times. V gene TRBV6-2 or TRBV6-3 combines with J gene TRBJ2-7; D possibly matches TRBD1 or TRBD2 (5 bases each). This CDR3 is built from 17 residues. The ends were cut back, 4 bases at V and 2 bases at J, with 21 bases in the middle. Germline V CDR1 and CDR2: MNHEY, SVGEGT. CDR3 coding DNA: TGTGCCAGCAGTTCAAGAGAGACCGGGACGGTTACCTACGAGCAGTACTTC. Its translation is CASSSRETGTVTYEQYF.

The CDR3 DNA is TGTGCCAGCAGCTTAGAGAGGGGGAGCGAAGCTTTCTTT. Translating it yields CASSLERGSEAFF. The genes are TRBV11-2 and TRBJ1-1; D possibly corresponds to TRBD1 (6 bases). Trimming removed 0 bases at V and 8 bases at J, with 10 bases between. Germline V gene data show CDR1 as SGHAT and CDR2 as FQNNGV. There are 13 residues in the CDR3.

This clonotype occurred many times. The genes are TRBV6-5 and TRBJ1-6; D ambiguous. The ends were cut back, 4 bases at V and 0 bases at J, with 4 bases in the middle. The CDR3 extends over 14 amino acids. Germline values: CDR1 MNHEY, CDR2 SVGAGI. DNA of the CDR3: TGTGCCAGCAGTTGGCTCTCCTATAATTCACCCCTCCACTTT. Its translation: CASSWLSYNSPLHF.

The chain couples TRBV19 to TRBJ2-5, with a tentative D call TRBD1 (5 bases). In germline, CDR1 is LNHDA, CDR2 SQIVND (reference sequence). The CDR3 is 15 residues long. Trimming shortened V by 6 bases and J by 1 base, and 15 bases separated the two germline ends. This CDR3 is CASSHGQLLQETQYF. CDR3 nucleotides: TGTGCCAGTAGCCACGGACAACTACTCCAAGAGACCCAGTACTTC.

This sequence joins TRBV2 and TRBJ2-7; perhaps TRBD1 as D (6 bases). V lost 8 bases, J lost 2 bases, and 13 bases lay in between. The germline V gene encodes CDR1 SNHLY and CDR2 FYNNEI. This CDR3 contains 13 residues. CDR3 in DNA: TGTGCCAGCGCTCTGGGACAAACCTACGAGCAGTACTTC. The encoded protein is CASALGQTYEQYF.

This clonotype was detected only once. The J gene is TRBJ1-2, the V gene TRBV6-5; D is unresolved. There are 14 residues in the CDR3. Between the trimmed V and J ends, which lost 4 bases and 6 bases, there was a span of 15 bases. Germline loops: CDR1 MNHEY, CDR2 SVGAGI. CDR3 DNA sequence: TGTGCCAGCAGTTCACGAGTGGCAGGTGATGGCTACACCTTC. It yields the protein CASSSRVAGDGYTF.

This clonotype showed up many times. The chain couples TRBV27 to TRBJ1-6; 7 bases map to TRBD1. With V trimmed by 3 bases and J by 7 bases, 6 bases remained unmatched. This CDR3 is built from 15 residues. The germline V gene encodes CDR1 MNHEY and CDR2 SMNVEV (reference sequence). This CDR3 is CASSFQGVLNSPLHF. CDR3 nucleotides: TGTGCCAGCAGTTTTCAGGGGGTTTTAAATTCACCCCTCCACTTT.

The gene calls are TRBV28 and TRBJ2-7; D ambiguous. Germline-derived CDR1 and CDR2 are MDHEN and SYDVKM. This CDR3 region has 13 residues. Trimming took off 3 bases at V and 4 bases at J, with 10 bases between the two ends. For the CDR3, the DNA is TGTGCCAGCAGTTTTTCCAACGATTACGAGCAGTACTTC. Protein product: CASSFSNDYEQYF.